This T cell receptor beta chain was identified in a study of blood T cell repertoires in COVID-19. On the study more broadly: Specimens from acute and convalescent COVID-19 originated in the United States, Italy and Spain. Sample material is recorded as cDNA or gDNA derived from T cells, B-cell-depleted T cells, or PBMCs.

Seattle cases were enrolled at active infection and followed longitudinally. V was clipped by 6 bases and J by 6 bases; unmatched bases: 6. This CDR3 comprises 15 residues. Looked up from germline, CDR1 is LNHDA and CDR2 is SQIVND (reference sequence). Per the original methods: Quantification of nucleated cells was approximated via reference gene primer amplification. This table comes from immunoSEQ multiplex PCR, and its TCRdb copy is limited to in-frame clones, with some not included. For V, J and clone size, that table is used; D and trimming come from the DNA. Of fewer than 500,000 clones in the sample, 70% to 90% were seen once. This clone was counted once.

The gene calls are TRBV19 and TRBJ2-2; 11 nucleotides match TRBD1. Specimen: peripheral blood. This clonotype was obtained from a man aged 18 to 29 with COVID-19, enrolled during active disease. The CDR3 sequence is CASSNGGQGAGELFF. As DNA, the CDR3 is TGTGCCAGTAGCAACGGGGGACAGGGGGCCGGGGAGCTGTTTTTT.